The next 27 T cell receptor beta chains were all read from a single sample in a study of beta chain features in type 1 diabetes. Their target antigens are unknown. The investigators reverse transcribed all of the isolated RNA, so they sequenced expressed TCRB transcripts. Here immunoSEQ multiplex PCR was the method, and the copy in TCRdb shows in-frame clones only, minus some. The repertoire has 95,000 to 110,000 clones, 25% to 35% of them found once; the top ten carry more than 0.5%. Points from the study as a whole: Type 1 diabetes patients had TCRB CDR3s that were shorter (moderately but significantly so) in all four CD4+ subsets.

Sequenced material: central memory CD4+ T cells from blood. These receptors all stem from a young woman with type 1 diabetes.

This clone was counted a few times. The junction does not match germline at one end; this may be a read error. The gene calls are TRBV11-3 and TRBJ2-1; TRBD2 agrees at 12 bases. Per germline, CDR1 SGHNT and CDR2 YENEEA. The CDR3 length is 15 residues. CDR3 bases: TGTGCCAGCAGCATAGAGGGACTAGCGGGCCGTGAGCAGTTCTTC. Protein sequence: CASSIEGLAGREQFF.

This clone appeared a few times. V usage is TRBV2 and J usage is TRBJ2-1, with TRBD2 identical over 7 bases. Germline lookup yields CDR1 SNHLY and CDR2 FYNNEI. V gave up 3 bases and J gave up 4 bases; unmatched junction bases: 6. This CDR3 is 15 amino acids long. This chain's CDR3 is CASSELAVPYNEQFF. CDR3 bases: TGTGCCAGCAGTGAGCTAGCGGTCCCTTACAATGAGCAGTTCTTC.

Comments on this clone: This same CDR3 is encoded by further DNA sequences in the sample. The V and J genes are TRBV7-2 and TRBJ2-3; D gene uncertain. The V and J ends lost 1 base and 0 bases respectively, with 8 bases between them. This CDR3 is built from 15 residues. Germline V lookup: CDR1 SGHTA, CDR2 FQGNSA. This CDR3 reads CASSLDSSSTDTQYF. CDR3 in DNA: TGTGCCAGCAGCTTAGACAGTTCTAGCACAGATACGCAGTATTTT.

The CDR3 reads CSVEGANGQTQFF. In DNA form, the CDR3 reads TGCAGCGTTGAGGGCGCGAACGGACAGACACAGTTCTTC. This sequence joins TRBV29-1 and TRBJ2-1, with D possibly TRBD1 on 6 matching bases. Germline loops: CDR1 SQVTM, CDR2 ANQGSEA. The CDR3 loop spans 13 amino acids. Trimming removed 3 bases from V and 13 bases from J, with 19 bases in between.

The chain couples TRBV11-3 to TRBJ1-4, with 8 bases aligning to TRBD1. Per germline, CDR1 SGHNT and CDR2 YENEEA. This CDR3 comprises 16 residues. V lost 5 bases and J lost 2; bases outside the gene matches: 7. Here the CDR3 reads CASSGQGASTNEKLFF. CDR3 coding DNA: TGTGCCAGCAGCGGGCAGGGGGCGAGTACTAATGAAAAACTGTTTTTT.

The V call is TRBV7-2, the J call TRBJ2-3; D might be TRBD2 (7 bases). Germline values: CDR1 SGHTA, CDR2 FQGNSA. The CDR3 has 15 amino acids. V lost 5 bases to trimming and J lost 5 bases, with 17 bases between them. The CDR3 nucleotides are TGTGCCAGCAGCAAGGGGGGGACTAACGGAGATACGCAGTATTTT. Translated, it gives CASSKGGTNGDTQYF.

The chain employs TRBV7-3 and TRBJ2-1; 7 nucleotides line up with TRBD2. The CDR3 contains 13 residues. Germline V CDR1 and CDR2: SGHTA, FQGTGA. V lost 5 bases, J lost 8 bases, and 6 bases stayed unmatched. The DNA of the CDR3 is TGTGCCAGCAGCCGGACTAGATCGGATGAGCAGTTCTTC. It translates to CASSRTRSDEQFF.

This clone was recorded once. The CDR3 DNA reads as TGTGCCAGCACGACAGGGTGGGATCAGCCCCAGCATTTT. It specifies CASTTGWDQPQHF. The chain carries TRBV6-5 and TRBJ1-5, with TRBD1 matching over 7 bases. Germline V CDR1 and CDR2: MNHEY, SVGAGI. The V and J ends lost 7 bases and 5 bases, in that order; junction bases with no gene match: 5. The CDR3 is made up of 13 amino acids.

This clone has only one observation. This chain uses TRBV7-2 with TRBJ2-7; 7 bases align to TRBD1. Germline V gene data show CDR1 as SGHTA and CDR2 as FQGNSA. The CDR3 consists of 15 residues. V was pared by 3 bases and J by 5 bases, with 10 bases of the junction left unmatched. The CDR3 region is CASSLGQSPFDEQYV. For the CDR3, the DNA is TGTGCCAGCAGCTTGGGACAGTCTCCTTTCGACGAGCAGTACGTC.

The chain links TRBV28 to TRBJ2-7, with 9 bases lining up with TRBD2. The CDR3 has 15 residues. J lost 6 bases, V lost 10 bases, and 16 bases had no gene match. Germline V lookup: CDR1 MDHEN, CDR2 SYDVKM. The CDR3 coding sequence is TGTGCCACACACTCCCGGGCGGGAGGGCTGGGCGAGCAGTACTTC. This translates into CATHSRAGGLGEQYF. Looking up the rest from reference TRBV28 and TRBJ2-7 gives the full variable domain: DVKVTQSSRYLVKRTGEKVFLECVQDMDHENMFWYRQDPGLGLRLIYFSYDVKMKEKGDIPEGYSVSREKKERFSLILESASTNQTSMYLCATHSRAGGLGEQYFGPGTRLTVT.

This clone turned up a few times. The chain recombines TRBV14 with TRBJ1-1; weak D call: TRBD1 (5 bases). V lost 4 bases, J lost 4 bases, and 16 bases lay in between. The germline CDR1 and CDR2 sequences are SGHDN and FVKESK. This CDR3 region has 15 residues. DNA of the CDR3: TGTGCCAGCAGCCTAGGACACTTGGGGCTCACTGAAGCTTTCTTT. As protein: CASSLGHLGLTEAFF.

This clone was counted only a few times. The chain couples TRBV10-3 to TRBJ1-1; the D is unclear. In germline, CDR1 is ENHRY, CDR2 SYGVKD. The CDR3 has 16 residues. With 0 bases removed from V and 2 bases from J, the gap between germline ends came to 13 bases. The chain's CDR3 is CAISESGLTFNTEAFF. The CDR3 coding sequence is TGTGCCATCAGTGAGTCTGGACTCACCTTTAACACTGAAGCTTTCTTT.

The chain carries TRBV27 and TRBJ1-2; 7 bases match TRBD1. CDR3 length: 14 amino acids. CDR1 and CDR2 (germline): MNHEY, SMNVEV (reference sequence). Trimming at V came to 6 bases and at J to 2 bases, leaving 6 bases not matched to a gene. CDR3 protein: CASSPGTVNYGYTF. The CDR3 nucleotides are TGTGCCAGCAGCCCCGGGACAGTGAACTATGGCTACACCTTC.

This clone was seen more than once but under ten times. V is TRBV2 and J is TRBJ2-1; 7 bases map to TRBD2. Germline-derived CDR1 and CDR2 are SNHLY and FYNNEI. CDR3 length: 13 residues. The J segment lost 13 bases and the V segment lost 0 bases, leaving 6 bases of the junction unmatched. The CDR3 nucleotides are TGTGCCAGCAGTGAAGCGGGAGGGGATGTTCAGTTCTTC. It codes for CASSEAGGDVQFF.

This clone has a handful of counts. The chain employs TRBV5-4 and TRBJ2-7, with a tentative D call TRBD1 (5 bases). In germline, CDR1 is SGHNT, CDR2 YYREEE (reference sequence). The V end lost 5 bases, the J end lost 6 bases, and 12 bases lay between the germline ends. The CDR3 covers 12 residues. The CDR3 reads CASSIERGEQYF. The CDR3 coding sequence is TGTGCCAGCAGTATCGAAAGGGGCGAGCAGTACTTC.

This clone has a handful of counts. The chain has TRBV6-1 and TRBJ1-1, with 7 bases aligning to TRBD1. Germline V gene data show CDR1 as MNHNS and CDR2 as SASEGT. V lost 4 bases, J lost 3 bases, and 5 bases stayed unmatched. CDR3 size: 14 residues. The CDR3 sequence: CASSGVQGDTEAFF. Here the CDR3 DNA reads TGTGCCAGCAGTGGTGTTCAGGGGGACACTGAAGCTTTCTTT.

This clone was seen only a few times. The chain is built from TRBV11-2 and TRBJ1-2, with TRBD1 matching 8 bases. V was pared by 0 bases and J by 7 bases, with 4 bases of the junction left unmatched. Germline CDR1 reads SGHAT; CDR2 reads FQNNGV. The CDR3 has 14 residues. As DNA, the CDR3 is TGTGCCAGCAGCTTAGATCCCGACAGGGGTGGCTACACCTTC. Its translation is CASSLDPDRGGYTF.

This clone has only a few counts. The chain has TRBV6-6 and TRBJ1-2; D gene uncertain. Germline CDR1 and CDR2: MNHNY and SVGAGI (reference sequence). With 7 bases removed from V and 8 bases from J, the gap between germline ends came to 11 bases. This CDR3 has 11 residues. CDR3 in DNA: TGTGCCAGCATCGGGGATAGGGGCTACACCTTC. Protein: CASIGDRGYTF.

This clone has more than one count but fewer than ten. The chain couples TRBV7-2 to TRBJ1-2; D is unclear. CDR1 and CDR2 from the germline V gene are SGHTA and FQGNSA. There are 14 residues in the CDR3. V was cut by 7 bases and J by 4 bases, with 16 bases left in between. The CDR3, as DNA: TGTGCCAGCACTCTCGCGGGCAGCTCCTATGGCTACACCTTC. Translating gives CASTLAGSSYGYTF.

This clone was observed a handful of times. This chain links TRBV5-1 with TRBJ1-4, with 7 bases fitting TRBD1. The CDR3 covers 15 residues. V trimming: 2 bases; J trimming: 5 bases; junction bases outside the gene matches: 6. Germline V gene lookup returns CDR1 SGHRS and CDR2 YFSETQ. CDR3 bases: TGCGCCAGCAGCTTCAGGGACAGTTTAAATGAAAAACTGTTTTTT. It codes for CASSFRDSLNEKLFF. The whole variable domain, filled in from reference TRBV5-1 and TRBJ1-4, reads KAGVTQTPRYLIKTRGQQVTLSCSPISGHRSVSWYQQTPGQGLQFLFEYFSETQRNKGNFPGRFSGRQFSNSRSEMNVSTLELGDSALYLCASSFRDSLNEKLFFGSGTQLSVL.

The chain has TRBV15 and TRBJ2-7, with D possibly TRBD2 on 5 matching bases. The CDR3 loop spans 13 amino acids. Per germline, CDR1 LNHNV and CDR2 YYDKDF (reference sequence). The V end lost 0 bases, the J end lost 4 bases, and 7 bases lay between the germline ends. CDR3 coding DNA: TGTGCCACCAGCAGAGATCGGGGTTACGAGCAGTACGTC. This sequence encodes CATSRDRGYEQYV.

The rearrangement links TRBV30 to TRBJ1-5, with D tentatively TRBD1 (5 bases). This CDR3 has 15 residues. Between the trimmed V and J ends, which lost 0 bases and 0 bases, there was a span of 9 bases. Germline lookup yields CDR1 GTSNPN and CDR2 SVGIG (reference sequence). CDR3 bases: TGTGCCTGGAGTGTTCCAGGGCCTAGCAATCAGCCCCAGCATTTT. Amino acids: CAWSVPGPSNQPQHF.

The gene calls are TRBV10-2 and TRBJ2-5; no definite D call. V was pared by 4 bases and J by 1 base, with 7 bases between. This CDR3 spans 13 amino acids. Germline CDR1 reads WSHSY; CDR2 reads SAAADI. The CDR3 DNA reads TGCGCCAGCAGTGGACACCGCCAAGAGACCCAGTACTTC. It translates to CASSGHRQETQYF.

This clone was observed a few times. CDR3 protein: CASRGQDTEAFF. The CDR3 region has the DNA TGTGCCAGCAGGGGGCAAGACACTGAAGCTTTCTTT. The chain combines TRBV28 with TRBJ1-1, with a possible D match to TRBD1 (5 bases). The germline CDR1 and CDR2 sequences are MDHEN and SYDVKM. The CDR3 runs 12 residues. Trimming took 6 bases from V and 3 from J, leaving 8 bases between them.

This chain uses TRBV18 with TRBJ1-4; D may be TRBD1 (5 bases). V was shortened by 6 bases and J by 5 bases, with 16 bases between the two germline ends. Per the germline V gene, CDR1 is KGHSH and CDR2 is LQKENI. This CDR3 is 15 amino acids long. The CDR3 DNA sequence: TGTGCCAGCTCGCGAGAACAGGTGCAGAATGAAAAACTGTTTTTT. This encodes CASSREQVQNEKLFF. The full variable domain, its missing parts supplied by reference TRBV18 and TRBJ1-4, is NAGVMQNPRHLVRRRGQEARLRCSPMKGHSHVYWYRQLPEEGLKFMVYLQKENIIDESGMPKERFSAEFPKEGPSILRIQQVVRGDSAAYFCASSREQVQNEKLFFGSGTQLSVL.

The V gene is TRBV5-6, the J gene TRBJ2-3; D remains unclear. V lost 1 base and J 2 bases, leaving 8 bases between the germline ends. Germline-derived CDR1 and CDR2 are SGHDT and YYEEEE. The CDR3 runs 14 residues. CDR3 protein: CASSLYVSTDTQYF. The DNA of the CDR3 is TGTGCCAGCAGCTTGTATGTATCCACAGATACGCAGTATTTT.

The J gene is TRBJ2-5, the V gene TRBV19, with D unclear. This CDR3 spans 15 amino acids. Trimming removed 3 bases at V and 1 base at J, with 12 bases between. Germline V gene data show CDR1 as LNHDA and CDR2 as SQIVND (reference sequence). CDR3 region: CASSIRTEPQETQYF. The DNA of the CDR3 is TGTGCCAGTAGTATCCGCACAGAGCCCCAAGAGACCCAGTACTTC.